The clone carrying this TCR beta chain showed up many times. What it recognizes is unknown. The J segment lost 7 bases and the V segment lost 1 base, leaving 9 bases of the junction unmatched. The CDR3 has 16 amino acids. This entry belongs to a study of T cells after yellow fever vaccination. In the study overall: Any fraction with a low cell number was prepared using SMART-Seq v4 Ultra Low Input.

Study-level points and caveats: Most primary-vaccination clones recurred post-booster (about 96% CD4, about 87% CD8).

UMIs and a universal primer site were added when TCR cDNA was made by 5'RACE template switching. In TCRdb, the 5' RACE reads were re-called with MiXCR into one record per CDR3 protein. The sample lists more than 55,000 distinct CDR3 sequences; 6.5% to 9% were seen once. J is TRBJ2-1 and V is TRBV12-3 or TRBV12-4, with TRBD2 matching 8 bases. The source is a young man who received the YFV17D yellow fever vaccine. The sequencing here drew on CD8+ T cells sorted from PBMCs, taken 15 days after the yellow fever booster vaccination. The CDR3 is CASSLEIGRAGNEQFF. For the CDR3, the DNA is TGTGCCAGCAGTTTAGAGATCGGGAGGGCCGGAAATGAGCAGTTCTTC.